This T cell receptor beta chain was sequenced in a study of blood T cell repertoires in COVID-19 (TCRdb year 2020). Notes on the research overall: Samples from collaborators originated in the United States, Italy and Spain and spanned both the acute and convalescent phases of COVID-19. The prospective study material was composed of cDNA or gDNA derived from T cells, B-cell-depleted T cells, or PBMCs. Deeply sampled blood TCRbeta repertoires from subjects exposed to, actively infected with, or recovered from COVID-19 were included in the dataset. The repertoires were made available in a free public database intended to serve as a resource for research on the immune response to SARS-CoV-2. The sample metadata nearly always contained a de-identified subject ID, COVID-19 status, age in years and sex. Samples came from the ongoing ImmuneRACE study (first 160 participants) plus 1,254 subjects from 6 global collaborators. HLA class I and class II types, where available, came from metadata supplied by the sample provider rather than from assay-based typing. Broad study findings and their caveats: The amount of clinical and demographic metadata varied by source and participant and was provided uncurated.

The immunoSEQ Assay, a bias-controlled multiplex PCR, was used to amplify TCRbeta CDR3 regions from genomic DNA. Processing in the source paper ran as follows. Within the assay, amplification of reference gene primers was used to estimate how many nucleated cells each sample contained. To quantify the absolute abundance of each unique TCRbeta CDR3 rearrangement, sequence reads were collapsed and filtered. For each sample, productive Simpson clonality was calculated as the square root of Simpson's diversity index across productive rearrangements. TCRdb provides this immuneACCESS table in a form limited to in-frame rearrangements. Some clones are lacking; in checked studies, under half of them reflect an unresolved V gene, and why the rest are absent is not known. The DNA was the basis for D and trimming; V, J and clone size are from that table. In all, the sample holds 390,000 or so clones, and 75% to 90% of those were seen once. Jointly, the top ten make up around 1% of the sample.

In the prospective study, participants were about 18 to 95 years old, resided in about two dozen geographic areas of the United States, and were enrolled through a virtual design. To assign participants to cohorts, the prospective study relied on clinical history that participants themselves reported in a screening survey and a study questionnaire. Recovered participants in ImmuneRACE Cohort 3 were defined as having two consecutive negative NP/OP PCR tests, clearance from a healthcare professional, or resolution of symptoms. Each participant in the prospective study had whole blood, serum and a nasopharyngeal or oropharyngeal swab collected by mobile phlebotomists. Participants in the prospective study had the option to provide additional blood draws and questionnaires over a 2-month period. Blood samples from the prospective study were shipped frozen or at room temperature prior to DNA extraction.

Points on this clone: This receptor's antigen is unknown. No much larger clone exists at a distance of one base, and base qualities are not known.

V gives up 3 bases and J gives up 0 bases, and the segment between their germline ends measures 14 bases. The germline V gene (reference sequence) supplies CDR1 LGHDT and CDR2 YNNKEL. Taken from cysteine to phenylalanine, the CDR3 has 17 residues. Solely the CDR3 DNA is kept, with 51 bases framed from the first base. The rearranged chain carries TRBV3-1 (or the pseudogene TRBV3-2) and TRBJ2-2; confidence is insufficient to name the D gene. The receptor comes from a man aged 18 to 29 who had recovered from COVID-19. Sequencing used PBMCs or T cells enriched from blood (not recorded which). The nucleotide sequence reads TGTGCCAGCAGCCACTTGATTCGGTCCGCGAACACCGGGGAGCTGTTTTTT. It codes for CASSHLIRSANTGELFF.